Following are 20 T cell receptor beta chains from one sample sequenced in a study of blood T cell repertoires in COVID-19. Here immunoSEQ multiplex PCR was the method, and the copy in TCRdb shows in-frame clones only, minus some. The sample includes 310,000 or so clones, about 89% seen only once; the top ten take 2.2%. Sequencing was done on a sample of peripheral blood. These receptors were collected from a woman aged 25 to 45 with COVID-19, enrolled during active disease.

The chain links TRBV9 to TRBJ1-1; D not resolved. Germline V lookup: CDR1 SGDLS, CDR2 YYNGEE. V was cut by 4 bases and J by 6 bases, with 16 bases left in between. The CDR3 spans 14 residues. The CDR3 bases are TGTGCCAGCAGCCCCTCTCAAACCGTAGCTGAAGCTTTCTTT. Translating it yields CASSPSQTVAEAFF.

Only a few counts were recorded for this clone. The J gene is TRBJ2-7, the V gene TRBV29-1; the D gene is possibly TRBD2 (5 bases). This CDR3 region has 14 residues. Trimming took 4 bases from V and 7 from J, leaving 20 bases between them. Germline loops: CDR1 SQVTM, CDR2 ANQGSEA. The CDR3 DNA reads TGCAGCGTTGCCGGAGGTCCCCAGGAGATTGAGCAGTACTTC. Amino acid sequence: CSVAGGPQEIEQYF.

For the CDR3, the DNA is TGTGCCAGCAGCTTGCGGGACAGCACTGAAGCTTTCTTT. Its protein is CASSLRDSTEAFF. The chain uses TRBV7-9 and TRBJ1-1; 7 bases fit TRBD1. The CDR3 extends over 13 amino acids. Looked up from germline, CDR1 is SEHNR and CDR2 is FQNEAQ (reference sequence). The V segment lost 3 bases and the J segment 4 bases; nucleotides outside the gene matches: 2.

The chain uses TRBV19 and TRBJ2-6; D ambiguous. V gave up 6 bases and J gave up 0 bases, with 12 bases separating them. Germline V gene lookup returns CDR1 LNHDA and CDR2 SQIVND (reference sequence). The CDR3 runs 16 residues. For the CDR3, the DNA is TGTGCCAGTAGCGCCTTCAGAGGCTCTGGGGCCAACGTCCTGACTTTC. Its translation: CASSAFRGSGANVLTF.

The chain carries TRBV2 and TRBJ2-7; D unclear. There are 17 residues in the CDR3. The V gene's germline CDR1 is SNHLY and CDR2 FYNNEI. Trimming pared 2 bases from V and 0 bases from J, leaving 17 bases between. The CDR3 bases are TGTGCCAGCAGTGAATCCCGTATCATGGAGAGCTCCTACGAGCAGTACTTC. Amino acid sequence: CASSESRIMESSYEQYF.

The chain carries TRBV27 and TRBJ1-6; D may be TRBD1 (5 bases). The length of the CDR3 is 14 residues. Germline CDR1 reads MNHEY; CDR2 reads SMNVEV (reference sequence). V gave up 5 bases and J gave up 5 bases, with 10 bases separating them. CDR3 protein: CASSRRGNNSPLHF. In nucleotides, the CDR3 is TGTGCCAGCAGTCGACGGGGGAATAATTCACCCCTCCACTTT.

CDR3 coding DNA: TGTGCCTGGAGTGTACGGGCAGGGAGGCAGCCCCAGCATTTT. Translating gives CAWSVRAGRQPQHF. J is TRBJ1-5 and V is TRBV30, with D possibly TRBD1 on 5 matching bases. There are 14 residues in the CDR3. V gave up 0 bases and J gave up 7 bases, with 13 bases separating them. Germline V gene sequence: CDR1 GTSNPN, CDR2 SVGIG (reference sequence).

About this clone itself: Other DNA sequences in the sample encode the same CDR3. The chain links TRBV6-6 to TRBJ1-5; 10 nucleotides align to TRBD1. V was clipped by 2 bases and J by 7 bases; unmatched bases: 2. The CDR3 runs to 14 residues. In germline, CDR1 is MNHNY, CDR2 SVGAGI (reference sequence). CDR3 DNA sequence: TGTGCCAGCAGTTACGGACAGGGGGGACAGCCCCAGCATTTT. Translating gives CASSYGQGGQPQHF.

The chain combines TRBV5-4 with TRBJ2-1; no clear D. This CDR3 region has 13 residues. Germline values: CDR1 SGHNT, CDR2 YYREEE (reference sequence). V dropped 4 bases and J dropped 3 bases, with 8 bases sitting between them. In nucleotides, the CDR3 is TGTGCCAGCAGCGTGACTGGCTACAATGAGCAGTTCTTC. It codes for CASSVTGYNEQFF. Filled out from reference TRBV5-4 and TRBJ2-1, the complete variable domain reads ETGVTQSPTHLIKTRGQQVTLRCSSQSGHNTVSWYQQALGQGPQFIFQYYREEENGRGNFPPRFSGLQFPNYSSELNVNALELDDSALYLCASSVTGYNEQFFGPGTRLTVL.

The chain is built from TRBV19 and TRBJ2-7; D might be TRBD1 (5 bases). Trimming stripped 4 bases from V and 2 bases from J, with 9 bases between. The CDR3 covers 13 residues. Germline V gene sequence: CDR1 LNHDA, CDR2 SQIVND (reference sequence). Written as DNA, the CDR3 is TGTGCCAGTAGTAAGACAGTGGCCTACGAGCAGTACTTC. It yields the protein CASSKTVAYEQYF.

The chain joins TRBV7-8 to TRBJ1-4; the match to TRBD1 covers 7 bases. V lost 1 base and J lost 9; bases outside the gene matches: 5. This CDR3 is built from 14 residues. Germline V lookup: CDR1 SGHVS, CDR2 FQNEAQ. For the CDR3, the DNA is TGTGCCAGCAGCTTAGTAACAGGGGCCAAAAAACTGTTTTTT. Translating it yields CASSLVTGAKKLFF.

The J gene is TRBJ2-5, the V gene TRBV5-5, with a possible D match to TRBD1 (6 bases). Germline-derived CDR1 and CDR2 are SGHKS and YYEKEE (reference sequence). This CDR3 comprises 15 residues. The germline V and J ends were trimmed by 1 base and 5 bases, with 15 bases remaining between them. CDR3 nucleotides: TGTGCCAGCAGCTTGAGGCAGGGGATGGGGGAGACCCAGTACTTC. Translating it yields CASSLRQGMGETQYF.

V usage is TRBV7-7 and J usage is TRBJ2-5; D not resolved. This CDR3 spans 14 amino acids. V lost 4 bases and J 5 bases, leaving 14 bases between the germline ends. Germline CDR1 SSHAT, CDR2 FNYEAQ (reference sequence). CDR3 sequence (DNA): TGTGCCAGCAGCTCCGGAGTAGGCTCGGAGACCCAGTACTTC. This codes for CASSSGVGSETQYF. The full variable domain, rest sourced from reference TRBV7-7 and TRBJ2-5, is GAGVSQSPRYKVTKRGQDVTLRCDPISSHATLYWYQQALGQGPEFLTYFNYEAQPDKSGLPSDRFSAERPEGSISTLTIQRTEQRDSAMYRCASSSGVGSETQYFGPGTRLLVL.

In this sample, this clone turned up once. The chain employs TRBV9 and TRBJ2-2; D unclear. Looked up from germline, CDR1 is SGDLS and CDR2 is YYNGEE. The CDR3 runs to 16 residues. Deletions cut 4 bases from V and 0 bases from J, with 13 bases between. The CDR3 spells CASSLRLEANTGELFF. The CDR3 region has the DNA TGTGCCAGCAGCTTGCGACTGGAAGCGAACACCGGGGAGCTGTTTTTT.

This clone was counted once. The V gene is TRBV7-8, the J gene TRBJ2-2; 7 nucleotides align to TRBD1. Trimming cost V 1 base and J 5 bases; bases outside gene matches: 4. The CDR3 covers 15 residues. Per the germline V gene, CDR1 is SGHVS and CDR2 is FQNEAQ. This chain's CDR3 is CASSLVSGQTGELFF. Here the CDR3 DNA reads TGTGCCAGCAGCTTAGTTTCGGGACAGACCGGGGAGCTGTTTTTT.

The chain couples TRBV12-3 or TRBV12-4 to TRBJ2-7, with TRBD1 identical over 8 bases. The CDR3 extends over 12 amino acids. V lost 4 bases to trimming and J lost 5 bases; unmatched junction nucleotides: 1. For the CDR3, the DNA is TGTGCCAGCAGTTCAGGGGGCGACGAGCAGTACTTC. Encoded protein: CASSSGGDEQYF.

The gene calls are TRBV6-5 and TRBJ2-4; 7 positions match TRBD1. Germline trimming cut 7 bases from V and 2 bases from J; bases unmatched to any gene: 5. Germline CDR1 and CDR2: MNHEY and SVGAGI. The CDR3 loop spans 14 amino acids. This CDR3 is CASTPTGPKNIQYF. CDR3 bases: TGTGCCAGCACCCCGACAGGGCCCAAAAACATTCAGTACTTC.

V gene TRBV7-2 combines with J gene TRBJ2-5; a possible D gene is TRBD2 (6 bases). Germline V CDR1 and CDR2: SGHTA, FQGNSA. There are 16 residues in the CDR3. V lost 0 bases and J 2 bases, leaving 13 bases between the germline ends. CDR3 DNA: TGTGCCAGCAGCTTAGCTTCCTCGGCGGGGCAAGAGACCCAGTACTTC. This sequence encodes CASSLASSAGQETQYF.

The CDR3 sequence is CASSPPETGVGTDTQYF. As DNA, the CDR3 is TGCGCCAGCAGCCCACCAGAGACAGGGGTAGGGACAGATACGCAGTATTTT. The V call is TRBV5-1, the J call TRBJ2-3; 8 bases agree with TRBD1. Losses at the gene ends were 4 bases for V and 3 bases for J; bases not matched to a gene: 13. Germline CDR1 SGHRS, CDR2 YFSETQ. This CDR3 comprises 17 residues.

The chain carries TRBV18 and TRBJ1-1; a possible D gene is TRBD1 (5 bases). CDR3 length: 15 residues. V was shortened by 2 bases and J by 5 bases, with 15 bases between the two germline ends. CDR1 KGHSH and CDR2 LQKENI come from the germline V gene. The DNA of the CDR3 is TGTGCCAGCTCACCAGTAGACTCAGGGAATACTGAAGCTTTCTTT. Translating it yields CASSPVDSGNTEAFF.